Listed below are T cell receptor beta chains from one sample, sequenced in a study of preoperative IRX-2 immunotherapy in early breast cancer. Libraries were prepared by immunoSEQ multiplex PCR; TCRdb keeps only in-frame clonotypes and omits some of them. The top ten clones hold over 1% of a sample with under 20,000 clones, around 85% of them seen once. Sample: lymph node tissue, taken after IRX-2 immunotherapy. Receptors were obtained from a human donor with breast cancer. The CDR3 runs from the conserved cysteine through the conserved F or W.

>TRBV15|TRBJ2-7
CASSLGGWAPSYEQYF
>TRBV6-8|TRBJ1-6
CASSLLSSYNSPLHF
>TRBV5-1|TRBJ2-5
CASSQGTSGVQETQYF
>TRBV18|TRBJ1-4
CASSPFRWDEKLFF
>TRBV6-8|TRBJ2-1
CATGTRIPDEQFF
>TRBV19|TRBJ1-5
CASSASREGNQPQHF
>TRBV11-3|TRBJ2-6
CASSLLTSGSSGANVLTF
>TRBV18|TRBJ1-5
CASSPTGTANQPQHF
>TRBV7-6|TRBJ1-1
CASSLVASRNTEAFF
>TRBV12-5|TRBJ2-1
CASMRTSGGKSYNEQFF
>TRBV28|TRBJ1-1
CASRTGLQNTEAFF
>TRBV14|TRBJ1-2
CASSQDLAGIYGYTF
>TRBV6-8|TRBJ1-5
CASRSESNQPQHF